This is a list of T cell receptor beta chains from one sample in a study of T cells in localized non-small cell lung cancer. Libraries were prepared by immunoSEQ multiplex PCR; TCRdb keeps only in-frame clonotypes and omits some of them. Among about 59,000 clones listed, 91% were seen once. The specimen was peripheral blood, collected before any cancer treatment. Receptor source: a man aged 35 to 69 with stage I lung adenocarcinoma. Both conserved end residues are part of each CDR3. D genes are given only for firm matches. Only part of the rows carry a size: once, few, many, or a class if the clone is expanded.

size	V	D	J	DNA	CDR3
NA	TRBV18	NA	TRBJ1-2	TGTGCCAGCTCACCACCGGACGGAGTGGTTGGCTACACCTTC	CASSPPDGVVGYTF
NA	TRBV9	TRBD1	TRBJ1-1	TGTGCCAGCAGCGGCCACACAGGGGCCCGGGCTGAAGCTTTCTTT	CASSGHTGARAEAFF
NA	TRBV29-1	TRBD1	TRBJ2-7	TGCAGCGTTGTAGACGGACAGGTCTACGAGCAGTACTTC	CSVVDGQVYEQYF
few	TRBV7-8	NA	TRBJ2-1	TGTGCCAGCAGCCCAGGCGGCGGAACCTACAATGAGCAGTTCTTC	CASSPGGGTYNEQFF
NA	TRBV10-1	NA	TRBJ2-5	TGCGCCAGCAGTGAGTCGGACGGGCCGGGGGAGACCCAGTACTTC	CASSESDGPGETQYF
NA	TRBV18	TRBD1	TRBJ1-6	TGTGCCAGCTCACCTAGGACAGGAAATAATTCACCCCTCCACTTT	CASSPRTGNNSPLHF
NA	TRBV27	NA	TRBJ2-1	TGTGCCAGCAGAGGAGGGTGGGAAAATGAGCAGTTCTTC	CASRGGWENEQFF
NA	TRBV7-2	NA	TRBJ2-7	TGTGCCAGCAGCTCCCTGGGACTTGGTTACGAGCAGTACTTC	CASSSLGLGYEQYF
NA	TRBV7-2	TRBD1	TRBJ1-5	TGTGCCAGCAGCCTTCGGACAGGGGTCGGTGTCAATCAGCCCCAGCATTTT	CASSLRTGVGVNQPQHF
NA	TRBV28	NA	TRBJ1-5	TGTGCCAGCAGTTTGGCGGGGCTGGGCAATCAGCCCCAGCATTTT	CASSLAGLGNQPQHF
NA	TRBV21-1	NA	TRBJ1-5	TGTGCCAGCAGCAATCGGGACAGGTCCAATCAGCCCCAGCATTTT	CASSNRDRSNQPQHF
NA	TRBV2	TRBD2	TRBJ2-5	TGTGCCAGCAGTAAGAGCGGGAGTCCCCAAGAGACCCAGTACTTC	CASSKSGSPQETQYF
NA	TRBV6-5	NA	TRBJ1-2	TGTGCCAGCAGTTATCAGGACTATGGCTACACCTTC	CASSYQDYGYTF
NA	TRBV7-3	NA	TRBJ2-5	TGTGCCAGCAGCTTATACGTCGGGGCAGAAGAGACCCAGTACTTC	CASSLYVGAEETQYF
few	TRBV10-3	TRBD2	TRBJ2-7	TGTGCCATCGGGAGGGGCCACGAGCAGTACTTC	CAIGRGHEQYF
NA	TRBV5-1	NA	TRBJ1-2	TGCGCCAGCAGCCCCGCCGCGGGAAATTATGGCTACACCTTC	CASSPAAGNYGYTF
once	TRBV7-9	NA	TRBJ2-1	TGTGCCAGCAGGCCCGGGCCCATTCTGGCAGAAAGCTCCTACAATGAGCAGTTCTTC	CASRPGPILAESSYNEQFF
NA	TRBV29-1	TRBD1	TRBJ2-7	TGCAGCGTTGATAAACGACAGGGGCAAAACTACGAGCAGTACTTC	CSVDKRQGQNYEQYF
NA	TRBV5-1	TRBD1	TRBJ2-5	TGCGCCAGCAGCACAGGGACAGGCCGAGAGACCCAGTACTTC	CASSTGTGRETQYF
NA	TRBV6-5	TRBD2	TRBJ2-1	TGTGCCAGCAGTTCGGGACTAGCGGGAGTCTACAATGAGCAGTTCTTC	CASSSGLAGVYNEQFF
NA	TRBV9	NA	TRBJ2-7	TGTGCCAGCAGCCAAGACAGTTCCTACGAGCAGTACTTC	CASSQDSSYEQYF
NA	TRBV5-1	TRBD2	TRBJ2-1	TGCGCCAGCAGCTTGACTAGCGGGGGCAATGAGCAGTTCTTC	CASSLTSGGNEQFF
NA	TRBV4-2	NA	TRBJ1-2	TGTGCCAGCAGCCAAGATCCGAGTCAGGGAGTCTATGGCTACACCTTC	CASSQDPSQGVYGYTF
few	TRBV27	TRBD2	TRBJ2-7	TGTGCCAGCAGTTTATTGGGGCTAGCGGGCTCCTACGAGCAGTACTTC	CASSLLGLAGSYEQYF
medium-sized	TRBV7-3	NA	TRBJ1-3	TGTGCCAGCAGCTTAGGATATGGGCCTGGAAACACCATATATTTT	CASSLGYGPGNTIYF
medium-sized	TRBV7-9	TRBD2	TRBJ2-1	TGTGCCAGCAGCCGGTCAACCGGGACTAGCCGCGAGGATGAGCAGTTCTTC	CASSRSTGTSREDEQFF
NA	TRBV4-1	NA	TRBJ2-2	TGCGCCAGCAGCCAAGAGGGCGGCCGGACCGGGGAGCTGTTTTTT	CASSQEGGRTGELFF
NA	TRBV6-6	NA	TRBJ1-2	TGTGCCAGCAGTTACTCGGGGGGTACCTCGGGCTACACCTTC	CASSYSGGTSGYTF
NA	TRBV11-2	NA	TRBJ2-5	TGTGCCAGCAGCTTAACCATAGGTCTTGGGGAGACCCAGTACTTC	CASSLTIGLGETQYF
NA	TRBV10-3	TRBD2	TRBJ2-1	TGTGCCATCAGACGGGAGGGCCGTGGGAATGAGCAGTTCTTC	CAIRREGRGNEQFF
NA	TRBV5-6	TRBD1	TRBJ2-7	TGTGCCAGCAGCTTTAGGACAGGGGTGTCCTCCTACGAGCAGTACTTC	CASSFRTGVSSYEQYF